This T cell receptor beta chain came from a study of CD8 T cells in Susac syndrome. Random hexamers were used to reverse transcribe the RNA input (roughly 0.5 to 1 ug). The CDR3 of TCR beta was amplified by immunoSEQ multiplex PCR across 54 Vbeta and 13 Jbeta. TCRdb reprocessed the immunoSEQ multiplex PCR reads via MiXCR and lists one record per CDR3 protein. The data show some 100,000 distinct CDR3 sequences, 80% to 95% seen once. From blood CD8+ and CD4+ T cells, the TCR beta chain was sequenced. Germline V CDR1 and CDR2: MNHEY, SMNVEV (reference sequence). V shed 2 bases and J shed 1 base, with 9 bases lying between them. This CDR3 comprises 14 residues.

The clonotype comes from a human donor in good health. The chain recombines TRBV27 with TRBJ2-7; a weak D match, TRBD1 (6 bases). The sample comprised CD4+ T cells from PBMCs. The CDR3 DNA follows: TGTGCCAGCAGTTTAATTGACAGGTCCTACGAGCAGTACTTC. Translated, it gives CASSLIDRSYEQYF.